The sequence of this T cell receptor (beta chain) was determined in a study of blood T cell repertoires in COVID-19. Ages ranged from about 18 to 89 years, with residence in fewer than 25 US areas. Clinical histories supplied by participants themselves formed the basis of cohort assignment. Two consecutive negative NP/OP PCR tests, clearance, or resolved symptoms defined Cohort 3 recovery. Original processing methods: Amplification from reference gene primers served as the basis for estimated nucleated cell counts. Some clones are missing from TCRdb's copy, which holds only in-frame ones; the method was immunoSEQ multiplex PCR. Clone size and the V and J calls come from that table; the DNA yielded D and trimming. Altogether 150,000 or so clones are present, approximately 80% being singletons, with the ten largest covering about 16%. There are 15 residues in the CDR3. Germline V lookup: CDR1 SGHDT, CDR2 YYEEEE. With 0 bases removed from V and 1 base from J, the gap between germline ends came to 8 bases.

The TCR comes from a man aged 45-65 years who had recovered from COVID-19. The rearrangement links TRBV5-6 to TRBJ1-5; D gene ambiguous. Sequencing used PBMCs or T cells enriched from blood (not recorded which). The DNA of the CDR3 is TGTGCCAGCAGCTTGGGGGCTTCGAGCAATCAGCCCCAGCATTTT. Its translation is CASSLGASSNQPQHF.